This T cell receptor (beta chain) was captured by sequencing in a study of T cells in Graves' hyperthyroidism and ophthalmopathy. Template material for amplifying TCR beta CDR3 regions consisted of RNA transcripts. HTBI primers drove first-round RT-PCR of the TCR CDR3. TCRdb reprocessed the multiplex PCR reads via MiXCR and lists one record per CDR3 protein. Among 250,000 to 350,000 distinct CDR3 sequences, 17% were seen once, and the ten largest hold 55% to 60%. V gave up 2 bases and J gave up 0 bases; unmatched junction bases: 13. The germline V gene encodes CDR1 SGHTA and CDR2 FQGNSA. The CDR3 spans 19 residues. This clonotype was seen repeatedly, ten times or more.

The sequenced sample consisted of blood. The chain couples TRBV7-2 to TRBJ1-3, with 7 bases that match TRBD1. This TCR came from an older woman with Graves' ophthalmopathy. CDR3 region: CASSLIFAGQHTSGNTIYF. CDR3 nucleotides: TGTGCCAGCAGCTTAATTTTCGCGGGACAGCATACCTCTGGAAACACCATATATTTT.